This TCR beta chain was observed in a study of T cells in localized non-small cell lung cancer. Overall study findings and caveats: The study detected a median around 50 of the top 100 tumor clones in adjacent lung. Uninvolved nearby lung showed the greatest T cell clonality, exceeding that found in tumor.

In its sample, this clone is large (0.1 to 1%). Antigen: not known. The CDR3 has 17 residues. Per the germline V gene, CDR1 is SGHRS and CDR2 is YFSETQ. The junction had 9 bases not matched to a gene; V was cut back by 0 bases and J by 1 base. Data came from immunoSEQ multiplex PCR; TCRdb stores just in-frame clones and leaves some out. This table has around 2,600 clones, approximately 23% appearing once. This receptor was obtained from a male donor aged 60 or over with stage II lung adenocarcinoma. The chain recombines TRBV5-1 with TRBJ1-2; 7 bases are shared with TRBD1. The sample in question was lung tumor tissue, obtained before any cancer treatment. DNA for the CDR3: TGCGCCAGCAGCTTGGCGTATGAGACAGGGCTTAACTATGGCTACACCTTC. Its translation: CASSLAYETGLNYGYTF. Full variable domain (missing parts from reference TRBV5-1 and TRBJ1-2): KAGVTQTPRYLIKTRGQQVTLSCSPISGHRSVSWYQQTPGQGLQFLFEYFSETQRNKGNFPGRFSGRQFSNSRSEMNVSTLELGDSALYLCASSLAYETGLNYGYTFGSGTRLTVV.